One and the same sample provided the 25 T cell receptor beta chains below, sequenced in a study of blood T cell repertoires in COVID-19. Profiling relied on immunoSEQ multiplex PCR, and the TCRdb table lists in-frame clones only, not all of them. This sample has 75,000 to 95,000 clones, with approximately 90% found just once. The specimen was peripheral blood. These receptors came from a man in his sixties with acute or convalescent COVID-19.

This clone was counted a few times. The CDR3 here is CASSLGTSNTEAFF. DNA of the CDR3: TGTGCCAGCAGCTTAGGGACAAGTAACACTGAAGCTTTCTTT. The V gene is TRBV7-9, the J gene TRBJ1-1; D is possibly TRBD1 (5 bases). The CDR3 length is 14 residues. CDR1 SEHNR and CDR2 FQNEAQ come from the germline V gene (reference sequence). Between the trimmed V and J ends, which lost 1 base and 2 bases, there was a span of 8 bases.

The chain joins TRBV13 to TRBJ2-5; possible D gene TRBD2, 7 bases. The CDR3 consists of 16 residues. Germline lookup yields CDR1 PRHDT and CDR2 FYEKMQ (reference sequence). Trimming pared 8 bases from V and 4 bases from J, leaving 23 bases between. The CDR3 reads CASSQGGGTRAETQYF. CDR3 bases: TGTGCCAGCTCCCAAGGGGGAGGGACAAGAGCAGAGACCCAGTACTTC.

The chain carries TRBV6-1 and TRBJ2-1; unclear D gene. Trimming pared 2 bases from V and 14 bases from J, leaving 10 bases between. The CDR3 is made up of 11 amino acids. CDR1 and CDR2 from the germline V gene are MNHNS and SASEGT. The CDR3 loop is CASSELGSEFF. The DNA of the CDR3 is TGTGCCAGCAGTGAATTGGGCTCGGAGTTCTTC.

This sequence joins TRBV10-3 and TRBJ2-3; 11 bases match TRBD2. The ends lost 9 bases at V and 2 bases at J; junction bases unmatched: 7. Germline CDR1 is ENHRY and CDR2 is SYGVKD. The CDR3 consists of 15 residues. CDR3 sequence: CAITDSGGATDTQYF. The CDR3 region has the DNA TGTGCCATTACGGATAGCGGGGGGGCCACAGATACGCAGTATTTT.

The chain couples TRBV7-2 to TRBJ2-7, with D perhaps TRBD1 (5 bases). V lost 4 bases and J lost 1, with 8 bases in between. Germline-derived CDR1 and CDR2 are SGHTA and FQGNSA. The CDR3 spans 13 residues. CDR3 protein: CASSSRQSYEQYF. The CDR3 region has the DNA TGTGCCAGCAGCTCGAGACAGTCCTACGAGCAGTACTTC.

V usage is TRBV2 and J usage is TRBJ1-1; TRBD1 aligns across 7 bases. CDR1 is SNHLY and CDR2 is FYNNEI in the germline V gene. The CDR3 sequence is 15 residues long. V shed 8 bases, J shed 1 base, and the junction held 10 bases outside the gene matches. CDR3 nucleotide sequence: TGTGCCAGCGAGAACAGGGGCTTAAGGAACACTGAAGCTTTCTTT. Translating gives CASENRGLRNTEAFF.

This sequence joins TRBV5-4 and TRBJ2-6; tentative D call: TRBD2 (5 bases). V lost 0 bases, J lost 2 bases, and 12 bases lay in between. CDR3 length equals 17 residues. Per the germline V gene, CDR1 is SGHNT and CDR2 is YYREEE (reference sequence). The CDR3 reads CASSLVGVRAGANVLTF. CDR3 nucleotide sequence: TGTGCCAGCAGCTTGGTCGGGGTGCGGGCTGGGGCCAACGTCCTGACTTTC.

V is TRBV2 and J is TRBJ2-1, with 9 bases identical to TRBD2. Germline CDR1 and CDR2: SNHLY and FYNNEI. This CDR3 is built from 15 residues. V lost 4 bases and J lost 6; bases outside the gene matches: 7. Written as DNA, the CDR3 is TGTGCCAGCAGTGTTGAAGCGGGGGGCCGCAATGAGCAGTTCTTC. This gives the protein CASSVEAGGRNEQFF.

V and J are TRBV15 and TRBJ1-5; D gene ambiguous. The length of the CDR3 is 14 residues. V gave up 4 bases and J gave up 3 bases, with 10 bases separating them. Germline CDR1 is LNHNV and CDR2 is YYDKDF (reference sequence). Here the CDR3 reads CATSTGWVNQPQHF. The CDR3 region has the DNA TGTGCCACCAGCACGGGATGGGTCAATCAGCCCCAGCATTTT.

The V gene is TRBV14, the J gene TRBJ2-5; the D is unclear. This CDR3 region has 13 residues. V was trimmed by 5 bases and J by 5 bases, leaving 12 bases between them. In germline, CDR1 is SGHDN, CDR2 FVKESK. This chain's CDR3 is CASSVVGQETQYF. In nucleotides, the CDR3 is TGTGCCAGCAGCGTAGTTGGGCAGGAGACCCAGTACTTC.

The gene calls are TRBV15 and TRBJ1-2; D remains ambiguous. V was cut by 0 bases and J by 8 bases, with 16 bases left in between. The CDR3 extends over 15 amino acids. In germline, CDR1 is LNHNV, CDR2 YYDKDF (reference sequence). CDR3 bases: TGTGCCACCAGCAGAGATTCCCGGTCGGAGTGGGGCTACACCTTC. This sequence encodes CATSRDSRSEWGYTF. The whole variable domain, remainder taken from reference TRBV15 and TRBJ1-2, is DAMVIQNPRYQVTQFGKPVTLSCSQTLNHNVMYWYQQKSSQAPKLLFHYYDKDFNNEADTPDNFQSRRPNTSFCFLDIRSPGLGDTAMYLCATSRDSRSEWGYTFGSGTRLTVV.

The V call is TRBV15, the J call TRBJ2-2; tentative D call: TRBD2 (5 bases). Germline V gives CDR1 LNHNV, CDR2 YYDKDF (reference sequence). The CDR3 spans 14 residues. V lost 0 bases, J lost 7 bases, and 9 bases lay in between. As DNA, the CDR3 is TGTGCCACCAGCAGAGAACGGGGTTACGGGGAGCTGTTTTTT. It yields the protein CATSRERGYGELFF.

This clone was counted a single time. The chain employs TRBV12-3 or TRBV12-4 and TRBJ1-3; 7 nucleotides align to TRBD1. The length of the CDR3 is 13 residues. The V gene end was trimmed by 6 bases and the J gene end by 4 bases; junction bases not matched to a gene: 3. This CDR3 is CASSPRGGNTIYF. The CDR3 region has the DNA TGTGCCAGCAGCCCCAGGGGGGGAAACACCATATATTTT.

The count of this clone is one. The chain carries TRBV7-2 and TRBJ2-1; 11 bases agree with TRBD2. Trimming took 3 bases from V and 8 from J; bases not matched to a gene: 6. The CDR3 is 15 residues long. The germline CDR1 and CDR2 sequences are SGHTA and FQGNSA. DNA for the CDR3: TGTGCCAGCAGCTTGGGTAGCGGGGGGGCCGATGAGCAGTTCTTC. Its protein is CASSLGSGGADEQFF. Full variable domain (missing parts from reference TRBV7-2 and TRBJ2-1): GAGVSQSPSNKVTEKGKDVELRCDPISGHTALYWYRQSLGQGLEFLIYFQGNSAPDKSGLPSDRFSAERTGGSVSTLTIQRTQQEDSAVYLCASSLGSGGADEQFFGPGTRLTVL.

The chain recombines TRBV18 with TRBJ2-3; 7 nucleotides line up with TRBD2. V was clipped by 3 bases and J by 4 bases; unmatched bases: 1. This CDR3 region has 13 residues. Germline loops: CDR1 KGHSH, CDR2 LQKENI. CDR3 sequence: CASSPGGSDTQYF. As DNA, the CDR3 is TGTGCCAGCTCACCGGGGGGGTCAGATACGCAGTATTTT.

The CDR3 protein is CASSPQGQVKTEAFF. The CDR3 DNA follows: TGTGCCAGCAGCCCCCAAGGACAGGTAAAAACTGAAGCTTTCTTT. This chain links TRBV7-9 with TRBJ1-1, with TRBD1 matching 7 bases. Trimming cost V 5 bases and J 5 bases; bases outside gene matches: 11. Germline values: CDR1 SEHNR, CDR2 FQNEAQ (reference sequence). The CDR3 has 15 amino acids. Together with reference TRBV7-9 and TRBJ1-1, the CDR3 gives the full variable domain: DTGVSQNPRHKITKRGQNVTFRCDPISEHNRLYWYRQTLGQGPEFLTYFQNEAQLEKSRLLSDRFSAERPKGSFSTLEIQRTEQGDSAMYLCASSPQGQVKTEAFFGQGTRLTVV.

The DNA of the CDR3 is TGTGCCAGCTCACCAGGGGCGGATGGGAATGGCTACACCTTC. It encodes CASSPGADGNGYTF. This chain joins TRBV18 and TRBJ1-2; D might be TRBD1 (5 bases). CDR1 is KGHSH and CDR2 is LQKENI in the germline V gene. CDR3 length: 14 amino acids. V was pared by 2 bases and J by 6 bases, with 13 bases between.

The DNA for the CDR3 is TGTGCCAGCAGCCGGATACAGGGGCCGCCCATTAATGAAAAACTGTTTTTT. Protein: CASSRIQGPPINEKLFF. This chain connects TRBV3-1 (or the pseudogene TRBV3-2) to TRBJ1-4; 7 bases agree with TRBD1. The CDR3 consists of 17 residues. V gave up 4 bases and J gave up 4 bases; unmatched junction bases: 12. The germline V gene has CDR1 LGHDT and CDR2 YNNKEL (reference sequence).

This clone was seen just once. V is TRBV4-2 and J is TRBJ1-3; D remains unclear. Germline loops: CDR1 LGHNA, CDR2 YNFKEQ. This CDR3 comprises 14 residues. Trimming cost V 5 bases and J 4 bases, with 12 bases left between them. In DNA, the CDR3 is TGTGCCAGCAGCAGCGGGAGGGTGGGAAACACCATATATTTT. Its translation: CASSSGRVGNTIYF.

Relative to its sample, this clone is medium-sized. V and J are TRBV29-1 and TRBJ2-7; perhaps TRBD2 as D (5 bases). Trimming took 5 bases from V and 5 from J, leaving 13 bases between them. The CDR3 length is 12 residues. Germline V gene sequence: CDR1 SQVTM, CDR2 ANQGSEA. The chain's CDR3 is CSVRRLGDEQYF. CDR3 nucleotide sequence: TGCAGCGTTCGGAGGCTTGGTGACGAGCAGTACTTC.

The rearrangement uses TRBV3-1 (or the pseudogene TRBV3-2) and TRBJ2-3; D might be TRBD2 (5 bases). The V end lost 1 base, the J end lost 2 bases, and 22 bases lay between the germline ends. CDR1 is LGHDT and CDR2 is YNNKEL in the germline V gene (reference sequence). The CDR3 contains 19 residues. CDR3 bases: TGTGCCAGCAGCCAAGCTTCCGGGTCCTTTAAGGAGGTCACAGATACGCAGTATTTT. Translation gives CASSQASGSFKEVTDTQYF.

The gene calls are TRBV24-1 and TRBJ1-6; D is perhaps TRBD1 (6 bases). Germline V lookup: CDR1 KGHDR, CDR2 SFDVKD. V dropped 3 bases and J dropped 7 bases, with 12 bases sitting between them. The length of the CDR3 is 15 residues. The CDR3 here is CATSDGRGGNSPLHF. CDR3 sequence (DNA): TGTGCCACCAGTGATGGCAGGGGAGGGAATTCACCCCTCCACTTT.

The chain uses TRBV30 and TRBJ1-1; 8 bases map to TRBD1. Germline V gene sequence: CDR1 GTSNPN, CDR2 SVGIG (reference sequence). V lost 2 bases to trimming and J lost 10 bases; unmatched junction nucleotides: 3. The CDR3 loop spans 11 amino acids. The CDR3 region is CAWSPGTGAFF. The CDR3, as DNA: TGTGCCTGGAGTCCAGGGACAGGAGCTTTCTTT.

V usage is TRBV4-2 and J usage is TRBJ2-3, with 7 bases that match TRBD2. This CDR3 has 14 residues. V shed 4 bases and J 4 bases; nucleotides not matched to a gene: 5. Germline lookup yields CDR1 LGHNA and CDR2 YNFKEQ. The CDR3 nucleotides read TGTGCCAGCAGCCCTCGGGACTATCCAGATACGCAGTATTTT. It codes for CASSPRDYPDTQYF.

The gene calls are TRBV7-8 and TRBJ1-2, with 12 bases fitting TRBD1. Germline V gene sequence: CDR1 SGHVS, CDR2 FQNEAQ. V gave up 1 base and J gave up 8 bases; unmatched junction bases: 8. The CDR3 consists of 16 residues. Here the CDR3 reads CASSLGRDRGLGGYTF. For the CDR3, the DNA is TGTGCCAGCAGCTTAGGCCGGGACAGGGGGCTGGGCGGCTACACCTTC. Supplemented by reference TRBV7-8 and TRBJ1-2, the full variable domain reads GAGVSQSPRYKVAKRGQDVALRCDPISGHVSLFWYQQALGQGPEFLTYFQNEAQLDKSGLPSDRFFAERPEGSVSTLKIQRTQQEDSAVYLCASSLGRDRGLGGYTFGSGTRLTVV.